This is a list of T cell receptor beta chains from one sample in a study of cytomegalovirus exposure and HLA in healthy donors. Assay used: immunoSEQ multiplex PCR; TCRdb lists only in-frame clones, some missing. Altogether about 54,000 clones are present, 82% being singletons, with the ten largest covering just over 3%. The sequenced sample consisted of PBMCs. All receptors come from a woman between 18 and 29 years old in good health and CMV-seronegative. The CDR3 runs from the conserved cysteine through the conserved F or W. D genes are given only for firm matches. Clone size appears in some rows only: once, few, many, or a class for an expanded clone.

V	J	D	size	CDR3	DNA
TRBV6-6	TRBJ1-2	TRBD1	-	CASSWPRTGLPGGYTF	TGTGCCAGCAGTTGGCCCCGGACAGGGCTACCGGGTGGCTACACCTTC
TRBV6-1	TRBJ2-6	TRBD1	few	CASSVQGAGANGLTF	TGTGCCAGCAGTGTTCAGGGGGCTGGGGCCAACGGCCTGACTTTC
TRBV10-3	TRBJ1-1	-	-	CAISESGRSDTEAFF	TGTGCCATCAGTGAGTCGGGCAGGTCGGACACTGAAGCTTTCTTT
TRBV19	TRBJ2-7	TRBD1	-	CASSIAPGGYYEQYF	TGTGCCAGTAGTATAGCTCCAGGGGGCTACTACGAGCAGTACTTC
TRBV11-3	TRBJ2-7	TRBD1	-	CASSSWDRGEDEQYF	TGTGCCAGCAGCTCTTGGGACAGGGGAGAGGACGAGCAGTACTTC
TRBV6-4	TRBJ2-2	TRBD2	-	CASSEASGIAGELFF	TGTGCCAGCAGTGAGGCTAGCGGGATAGCCGGGGAGCTGTTTTTT
TRBV7-2	TRBJ2-7	TRBD2	-	CASSLERASGSLGGEQYF	TGTGCCAGCAGCTTAGAGAGGGCTAGCGGGAGCCTTGGAGGGGAGCAGTACTTC
TRBV6-5	TRBJ1-5	TRBD1	-	CASSEGGGNQPQHF	TGTGCCAGCAGTGAAGGGGGCGGCAATCAGCCCCAGCATTTT
TRBV9	TRBJ1-2	TRBD1	-	CASRGQRPGYTF	TGTGCCAGCCGGGGACAGAGGCCTGGCTACACCTTC
TRBV6-6	TRBJ1-2	TRBD1	-	CATWTGNHGYTF	TGTGCCACATGGACAGGCAATCATGGCTACACCTTC
TRBV7-8	TRBJ2-7	TRBD2	-	CASSLIARTSLFPYEQYF	TGTGCCAGCAGCTTAATCGCCCGGACTAGCCTCTTCCCCTACGAGCAGTACTTC
TRBV7-8	TRBJ2-7	-	-	CASSLFAGNVAYEQYF	TGTGCCAGCAGCTTATTTGCAGGGAACGTCGCCTACGAGCAGTACTTC
TRBV9	TRBJ2-2	TRBD2	-	CASSVFSGTQPKNTAELFF	TGTGCCAGCAGCGTCTTTAGCGGGACCCAACCAAAGAACACCGCGGAGCTGTTTTTT
TRBV11-2	TRBJ2-3	-	-	CASSLGRADTQYF	TGTGCCAGCAGCTTAGGGAGGGCGGATACGCAGTATTTT
TRBV6-4	TRBJ2-6	TRBD1	-	CASSDGTGGSGANVLTF	TGTGCCAGCAGTGACGGGACAGGGGGCTCTGGGGCCAACGTCCTGACTTTC
TRBV11-3	TRBJ2-2	TRBD2	-	CASSWTSGRGTGELFF	TGTGCCAGCAGCTGGACTAGCGGGAGAGGCACCGGGGAGCTGTTTTTT
TRBV10-2	TRBJ2-1	-	-	CATVLGESYNEQFF	TGCGCCACCGTTTTAGGGGAATCCTACAATGAGCAGTTCTTC
TRBV10-2	TRBJ1-4	TRBD1	-	CASRQDRGIDEKLFF	TGCGCCAGCCGGCAGGACAGGGGAATTGATGAAAAACTGTTTTTT
TRBV28	TRBJ1-3	-	-	CASSLDGDTIYF	TGTGCCAGCAGTTTGGATGGAGACACCATATATTTT
TRBV28	TRBJ2-7	TRBD2	-	CASAGGTTHEQYF	TGTGCCAGCGCGGGGGGTACTACGCACGAGCAGTACTTC
TRBV19	TRBJ2-5	-	-	CASSILAAQETQYF	TGTGCCAGTAGTATCTTAGCGGCACAAGAGACCCAGTACTTC
TRBV19	TRBJ1-1	-	-	CASLTGNTEAFF	TGTGCCAGTCTGACGGGGAACACTGAAGCTTTCTTT
TRBV28	TRBJ2-7	TRBD2	-	CASSFLETSGSGEQYF	TGTGCCAGCAGTTTCCTTGAGACTAGCGGGAGTGGCGAGCAGTACTTC
TRBV10-1	TRBJ2-5	-	once	CASSESRTGQETQYF	TGCGCCAGCAGTGAGTCCAGGACTGGCCAAGAGACCCAGTACTTC
TRBV19	TRBJ2-7	TRBD1	-	CASSPGTGGYEQYF	TGTGCCAGTAGTCCCGGGACAGGGGGATACGAGCAGTACTTC
TRBV4-2	TRBJ2-1	-	-	CASSQEQPWGRSSYNEQFF	TGTGCCAGCAGCCAAGAACAACCCTGGGGGCGGAGCTCCTACAATGAGCAGTTCTTC
TRBV9	TRBJ2-3	TRBD2	-	CASSIRAGSTDTQYF	TGTGCCAGCAGCATCAGAGCGGGGAGCACAGATACGCAGTATTTT
TRBV6-5	TRBJ2-7	-	-	CASSYLSAGTLYEQYF	TGTGCCAGCAGTTACCTTTCGGCAGGCACTCTTTACGAGCAGTACTTC
TRBV7-9	TRBJ2-3	TRBD1	-	CASSFPPGQGSSSTDTQYF	TGTGCCAGCAGCTTTCCCCCGGGACAGGGGAGTAGTAGCACAGATACGCAGTATTTT
TRBV9	TRBJ2-3	-	-	CASSVDGLSDTQYF	TGTGCCAGCAGCGTAGACGGACTTTCAGATACGCAGTATTTT
TRBV6-4	TRBJ2-1	TRBD2	medium-sized	CASSPSGNSEQFF	TGTGCCAGCAGCCCTAGCGGGAACAGTGAGCAGTTCTTC
TRBV5-4	TRBJ2-1	TRBD2	-	CASSLPGGRDEQFF	TGTGCCAGCAGCTTACCGGGAGGGCGGGATGAGCAGTTCTTC
TRBV10-3	TRBJ1-6	-	-	CAISEGRSGDSPLHF	TGTGCCATCAGTGAAGGACGATCAGGGGATTCACCCCTCCACTTT
TRBV7-3	TRBJ2-7	TRBD2	-	CASSLGTSGSYEQYF	TGTGCCAGCAGCTTAGGGACTAGCGGGAGCTACGAGCAGTACTTC
TRBV27	TRBJ1-5	-	once	CASSLYGGAPGQPQHF	TGTGCCAGCAGTTTATATGGGGGCGCCCCGGGTCAGCCCCAGCATTTT
TRBV28	TRBJ1-2	-	few	CASSFGFGRGWGYTF	TGTGCCAGCAGTTTTGGTTTCGGCAGGGGTTGGGGCTACACCTTC
TRBV28	TRBJ2-3	TRBD1	-	CASSLGAGGADTQYF	TGTGCCAGCAGTTTGGGGGCAGGGGGCGCAGATACGCAGTATTTT
TRBV4-1	TRBJ1-1	TRBD1	-	CASSSPTGMNTEAFF	TGCGCCAGCAGCTCTCCGACAGGGATGAACACTGAAGCTTTCTTT
TRBV19	TRBJ2-1	-	-	CASSSSEGDEDEQFF	TGTGCCAGTAGTAGTAGTGAAGGCGATGAGGATGAGCAGTTCTTC
TRBV19	TRBJ2-1	-	-	CASSIRRLASNNEQFF	TGTGCCAGTAGTATAAGGAGGCTAGCCTCAAACAATGAGCAGTTCTTC
TRBV28	TRBJ1-1	-	-	CASHSVMNTEAFF	TGTGCCAGCCATAGCGTCATGAACACTGAAGCTTTCTTT
TRBV5-1	TRBJ1-1	-	-	CASSLAGQPNTEAFF	TGCGCCAGCAGCTTGGCTGGACAGCCGAACACTGAAGCTTTCTTT
TRBV6-6	TRBJ2-1	-	-	CASSRGNEGRNEQFF	TGTGCCAGCAGCCGGGGGAACGAGGGCAGAAATGAGCAGTTCTTC
TRBV27	TRBJ1-1	TRBD1	-	CASSQGQHTNTEAFF	TGTGCCAGCAGTCAGGGACAGCACACGAACACTGAAGCTTTCTTT
TRBV4-2	TRBJ2-1	TRBD2	-	CASSAGTSGSNEQFF	TGTGCCAGCAGCGCCGGGACTAGCGGGAGCAATGAGCAGTTCTTC
TRBV2	TRBJ1-5	-	-	CASSEEAQDRHF	TGTGCCAGCAGTGAAGAGGCTCAGGACAGACATTTT
TRBV7-2	TRBJ2-1	-	-	CASRLTADNNEQFF	TGTGCCAGCAGGCTGACAGCAGATAACAATGAGCAGTTCTTC
TRBV7-3	TRBJ2-5	TRBD2	few	CASSPLGGRGTQYF	TGTGCCAGCAGCCCTTTGGGAGGGAGGGGGACCCAGTACTTC
TRBV5-1	TRBJ2-1	TRBD2	-	CASSLIGTSGYNEQFF	TGCGCCAGCAGCTTGATTGGGACTAGCGGTTACAATGAGCAGTTCTTC
TRBV5-6	TRBJ2-1	TRBD1	-	CASSLSGTGIPYNEQFF	TGTGCCAGCAGCCTCTCCGGGACAGGGATCCCTTACAATGAGCAGTTCTTC